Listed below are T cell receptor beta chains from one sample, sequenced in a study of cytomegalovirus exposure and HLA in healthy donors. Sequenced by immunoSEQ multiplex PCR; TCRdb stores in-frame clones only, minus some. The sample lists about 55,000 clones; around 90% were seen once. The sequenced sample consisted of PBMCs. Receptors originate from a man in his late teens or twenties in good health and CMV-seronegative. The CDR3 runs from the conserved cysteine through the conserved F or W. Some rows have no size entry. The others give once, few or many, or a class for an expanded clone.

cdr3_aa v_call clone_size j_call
CASSAASGSYSYNEQFF TRBV5-6 once TRBJ2-1
CASSISSANTGELFF TRBV19 - TRBJ2-2
CASSIRDNSYEQYF TRBV19 - TRBJ2-7
CASSLWGTGAHEQYF TRBV28 few TRBJ2-7
CASNPGYEQYF TRBV2 - TRBJ2-7
CASSLKGDSNQPQHF TRBV5-1 - TRBJ1-5
CASSFRRERGTGELFF TRBV7-9 - TRBJ2-2
CASSHRRGQGSDEQFF TRBV4-2 - TRBJ2-1
CASRTGGPTDTQYF TRBV6-1 - TRBJ2-3
CASSPGATGNTIYF TRBV2 - TRBJ1-3
CASSTSGWATEAFF TRBV28 few TRBJ1-1
CASSVRLAGARRTDTQYF TRBV13 - TRBJ2-3
CASRKPLAGTGYFGYTF TRBV28 once TRBJ1-2
CASSLEGISNTIYF TRBV5-6 - TRBJ1-3
CASRRLDYNEQFF TRBV6-1 - TRBJ2-1
CASSPHETSFSYNEQFF TRBV11-2 - TRBJ2-1
CASSEFGRGVNYGYTF TRBV6-1 - TRBJ1-2
CASSPASWGVGELFF TRBV28 - TRBJ2-2
CASSMRLSSSGYEQYF TRBV19 - TRBJ2-7
CASSPDRGSNYGYTF TRBV18 - TRBJ1-2
CASSDWSPLGYTF TRBV6-1 large TRBJ1-2
CASSPGTGYEEQYF TRBV13 - TRBJ2-7
CASSIEQAALQPQHF TRBV19 - TRBJ1-5
CASSPGTSGTYEQYF TRBV18 - TRBJ2-7
CASSNYDDTTYEQYF TRBV6-5 - TRBJ2-7
CASSMQGAKKTQYF TRBV19 - TRBJ2-5
CASSQRLAGLRADTQYF TRBV2 - TRBJ2-3
CASSPGTSTNTGELFF TRBV10-1 - TRBJ2-2
CASRKEGGANVLTF TRBV9 once TRBJ2-6
CASSLRGALNTEAFF TRBV5-5 - TRBJ1-1
CASSLSGAKSYNEQFF TRBV5-1 - TRBJ2-1
CASSPTTGGTYEQYF TRBV7-8 - TRBJ2-7
CASTLRDTDTGELFF TRBV6-1 - TRBJ2-2
CASSNRGFDTEAFF TRBV28 - TRBJ1-1
CASSQVEGDPYSYEQYF TRBV4-1 once TRBJ2-7
CASSVQGTNQPQHF TRBV6-1 - TRBJ1-5
CATSRDRWFEPGDSPGANVLTF TRBV15 - TRBJ2-6
CASSPTVSGANVLTF TRBV6-5 few TRBJ2-6
CASNDLRGYTF TRBV10-2 - TRBJ1-2
CASSGAGGGQETQYF TRBV5-1 - TRBJ2-5
CASSQDHRGTEAFF TRBV14 - TRBJ1-1
CASSLRGQPASYTF TRBV5-1 - TRBJ1-2
CASSSPGTGAGELFF TRBV6-6 - TRBJ2-2
CASLRGGVNTIYF TRBV28 - TRBJ1-3
CASSLNRKSGNTIYF TRBV19 - TRBJ1-3
CASSYSAGGSYEQYF TRBV6-5 - TRBJ2-7
CASSPLREAGTSGTSTDTQYF TRBV18 - TRBJ2-3
CASSQDWQAISGNTIYF TRBV4-1 - TRBJ1-3
CASSLYTGVNYNEQFF TRBV28 - TRBJ2-1
CASSRGSSIDTQYF TRBV7-9 - TRBJ2-3
CASSKGSNEQFF TRBV21-1 once TRBJ2-1